Listed below are T cell receptor beta chains from one sample, sequenced in a study of early T cells in non-severe SARS-CoV-2 infection. TCRdb re-derived calls from the 5' RACE reads in MiXCR, one entry per CDR3 protein. The data show 32,000 or so distinct CDR3 sequences, 5.9% seen once. The material sequenced was whole blood. The receptors stem from an adult who was a healthcare worker with PCR-confirmed SARS-CoV-2 infection or an uninfected control (not recorded which). The CDR3 runs from the conserved cysteine through the conserved F or W.

>TRBJ2-3|TRBV6-5
CASSYQVAGLGSTQYF
>TRBJ1-2|TRBV6-5
CASSPDAWGDFEGYTF
>TRBJ1-1|TRBV6-6
CASSYSGAENTEAFF
>TRBJ2-7|TRBV29-1
CSVDLGSTGGFTYEQYF
>TRBJ2-7|TRBV30
CAWSVSYYEQYF
>TRBJ2-1|TRBV3-1
CASSQGLAGAGEQFF
>TRBJ2-7|TRBV12-3/TRBV12-4
CASSSSSERSYEQYF
>TRBJ1-2|TRBV25-1
CASSEPGQYNYGYTF
>TRBJ2-5|TRBV9
CASSGDNGAPSPQETQYF
>TRBJ2-1|TRBV28
CASSETGHRSNEQFF
>TRBJ2-3|TRBV20-1
CSAPSGGTTHSTDTQYF
>TRBJ2-3|TRBV20-1
CSAWTSGSTDTQYF
>TRBJ2-1|TRBV30
CALSGTSFNEQFF
>TRBJ2-2|TRBV10-3
CAISENSGELFF
>TRBJ2-7|TRBV20-1
CSVSSPSTYEQYF
>TRBJ2-7|TRBV28
CASSSSSYEQYF
>TRBJ2-3|TRBV7-7
CARGTTQYF
>TRBJ2-3|TRBV4-2
CASSQDLRTSGYTDTQYF
>TRBJ1-2|TRBV5-6
CASSFLGGYTF
>TRBJ2-1|TRBV10-2
CASSEVTETYNEQFF
>TRBJ2-4|TRBV18
CASSARQGSFGKNIQYF
>TRBJ2-7|TRBV21-1
CASTFRYEQYF
>TRBJ2-3|TRBV7-9
CVSMSDSGLSTDTQYF
>TRBJ2-3|TRBV3-1
CASSHLPSTDTQYF
>TRBJ2-3|TRBV3-1
CASSQWTSGLPDTQYF
>TRBJ2-4|TRBV7-2
CASSPLAGVGNIQYF
>TRBJ2-1|TRBV2
CASSVTGSSYNEQFF
>TRBJ2-1|TRBV7-2
CASSLGGLADNEQFF